This T cell receptor beta chain was observed in a study of T-cell reconstitution after alpha-beta-depleted transplantation in children. V was pared by 4 bases and J by 0 bases, with 10 bases of the junction left unmatched. The CDR3 contains 18 residues. The germline CDR1 and CDR2 sequences are SQVTM and ANQGSEA. This clonotype was counted many times. Preparation of the TCRbeta library was carried out with unique molecular identifiers. TCRdb passed the PCR reads through MiXCR, listing each CDR3 protein once. This sample has about 610,000 distinct CDR3 sequences; more than 9% occur once, and the top ten carry roughly 4%.

The rearrangement uses TRBV29-1 and TRBJ2-1; 12 bases fit TRBD2. The source is a human donor who donated a stem cell graft to a child with acute myeloid leukemia. This specimen consisted of PBMCs from the stem cell graft donor, obtained from the stem cell graft. CDR3 sequence reads: CSVVAYLAGGSSYNEQFF. The CDR3, as DNA: TGCAGCGTTGTTGCTTATCTAGCGGGAGGGAGCTCCTACAATGAGCAGTTCTTC.